This is a list of T cell receptor beta chains from one sample in a study of beta chain features in type 1 diabetes. The method was immunoSEQ multiplex PCR; TCRdb's version includes in-frame clones alone and lacks a portion of them. The sample has some 270,000 clones, about 7.8% seen once. Sequencing was carried out using central memory CD4+ T cells from blood. These receptors all come from a woman younger than 30 in good health. CDR3s include the opening cysteine and the closing phenylalanine or tryptophan. Each record gives: J gene, D gene, clone size, V gene, CDR3 protein, CDR3 DNA. A D gene is named only where the DNA matches it firmly. Clone size is stated in some rows and not others, as once, few, many or a class when expanded.

j_gene: TRBJ2-1
d_gene: TRBD2
abundance: few
v_gene: TRBV29-1
CDR3aa: CSVVLAVEQFF
CDR3nt: TGCAGCGTTGTTCTAGCGGTTGAGCAGTTCTTC

j_gene: TRBJ2-3
d_gene: NA
abundance: few
v_gene: TRBV7-3
CDR3aa: CASSPRSWVPGTQDTQYF
CDR3nt: TGTGCCAGCAGCCCACGGAGTTGGGTCCCCGGGACACAAGATACGCAGTATTTT

j_gene: TRBJ2-6
d_gene: NA
abundance: many
v_gene: TRBV19
CDR3aa: CASRSGWANVLTF
CDR3nt: TGTGCCAGTCGCTCGGGGTGGGCCAACGTCCTGACTTTC

j_gene: TRBJ1-1
d_gene: NA
abundance: few
v_gene: TRBV27
CDR3aa: CASSFLPLRGNTEAFF
CDR3nt: TGTGCCAGCAGTTTTCTTCCTTTAAGAGGTAACACTGAAGCTTTCTTT

j_gene: TRBJ2-1
d_gene: TRBD1
abundance: few
v_gene: TRBV7-2
CDR3aa: CASRSGTGNNEQFF
CDR3nt: TGTGCCAGCAGATCGGGGACAGGGAACAATGAGCAGTTCTTC

j_gene: TRBJ1-5
d_gene: NA
abundance: NA
v_gene: TRBV19
CDR3aa: CASSGGAGRSQPQHF
CDR3nt: TGTGCCAGTAGTGGGGGCGCGGGCAGGAGTCAGCCCCAGCATTTT

j_gene: TRBJ2-1
d_gene: NA
abundance: few
v_gene: TRBV29-1
CDR3aa: CIINSGLGNEQFF
CDR3nt: TGCATAATAAATTCAGGGTTAGGAAATGAGCAGTTCTTC

j_gene: TRBJ2-7
d_gene: TRBD2
abundance: few
v_gene: TRBV4-1
CDR3aa: CASSQDFLAGPYEQYF
CDR3nt: TGCGCCAGCAGCCAAGATTTCCTAGCGGGGCCCTACGAGCAGTACTTC

j_gene: TRBJ2-7
d_gene: NA
abundance: NA
v_gene: TRBV6-6
CDR3aa: CASRLEGYEQYF
CDR3nt: TGTGCCAGCAGACTTGAAGGTTACGAGCAGTACTTC

j_gene: TRBJ1-2
d_gene: TRBD1
abundance: few
v_gene: TRBV12-5
CDR3aa: CASGLGQGGYGYTF
CDR3nt: TGTGCTAGTGGTTTGGGACAGGGAGGCTATGGCTACACCTTC

j_gene: TRBJ1-2
d_gene: NA
abundance: NA
v_gene: TRBV6-5
CDR3aa: CASSYGGRGYGYTF
CDR3nt: TGTGCCAGCAGTTACGGGGGGCGCGGCTATGGCTACACCTTC

j_gene: TRBJ2-7
d_gene: TRBD2
abundance: many
v_gene: TRBV14
CDR3aa: CASTLAGVGEQYF
CDR3nt: TGTGCCAGCACCCTAGCGGGAGTGGGTGAGCAGTACTTC

j_gene: TRBJ2-3
d_gene: NA
abundance: NA
v_gene: TRBV11-1
CDR3aa: CASSPSGADTQYF
CDR3nt: TGTGCCAGCAGCCCGAGTGGGGCGGATACGCAGTATTTT

j_gene: TRBJ2-1
d_gene: NA
abundance: many
v_gene: TRBV7-9
CDR3aa: CASSLFPSAGGLYEQFF
CDR3nt: TGTGCCAGCAGCTTATTTCCCTCGGCTGGCGGCCTCTATGAGCAGTTCTTC

j_gene: TRBJ1-4
d_gene: TRBD1
abundance: few
v_gene: TRBV28
CDR3aa: CASSRDRGKLFF
CDR3nt: TGTGCCAGCAGCCGGGACAGAGGAAAACTGTTTTTT

j_gene: TRBJ2-1
d_gene: NA
abundance: few
v_gene: TRBV19
CDR3aa: CASSIQVRDNEQFF
CDR3nt: TGTGCCAGTAGTATACAGGTCAGAGACAATGAGCAGTTCTTC

j_gene: TRBJ2-1
d_gene: NA
abundance: many
v_gene: TRBV27
CDR3aa: CASFPATSLYNEQFF
CDR3nt: TGTGCCAGCTTCCCCGCGACGAGCCTCTACAATGAGCAGTTCTTC

j_gene: TRBJ2-5
d_gene: NA
abundance: many
v_gene: TRBV2
CDR3aa: CASRWRAGETQYF
CDR3nt: TGTGCCAGCAGATGGCGGGCCGGGGAGACCCAGTACTTC

j_gene: TRBJ1-4
d_gene: NA
abundance: few
v_gene: TRBV4-3
CDR3aa: CASSQEPGRLSEKLFF
CDR3nt: TGCGCCAGCAGCCAAGAACCGGGACGGCTATCGGAAAAACTGTTTTTT

j_gene: TRBJ1-2
d_gene: NA
abundance: many
v_gene: TRBV7-9
CDR3aa: CASSLLSIRPGLTF
CDR3nt: TGTGCCAGCAGCTTACTAAGTATCCGTCCGGGGCTAACCTTC

j_gene: TRBJ2-1
d_gene: NA
abundance: NA
v_gene: TRBV7-9
CDR3aa: CASSPYNEQFF
CDR3nt: TGTGCCAGCAGCCCTTACAATGAGCAGTTCTTC

j_gene: TRBJ1-1
d_gene: NA
abundance: NA
v_gene: TRBV19
CDR3aa: CASSIGSRSKNTEAFF
CDR3nt: TGTGCCAGTAGTATAGGATCCAGGTCGAAGAACACTGAAGCTTTCTTT